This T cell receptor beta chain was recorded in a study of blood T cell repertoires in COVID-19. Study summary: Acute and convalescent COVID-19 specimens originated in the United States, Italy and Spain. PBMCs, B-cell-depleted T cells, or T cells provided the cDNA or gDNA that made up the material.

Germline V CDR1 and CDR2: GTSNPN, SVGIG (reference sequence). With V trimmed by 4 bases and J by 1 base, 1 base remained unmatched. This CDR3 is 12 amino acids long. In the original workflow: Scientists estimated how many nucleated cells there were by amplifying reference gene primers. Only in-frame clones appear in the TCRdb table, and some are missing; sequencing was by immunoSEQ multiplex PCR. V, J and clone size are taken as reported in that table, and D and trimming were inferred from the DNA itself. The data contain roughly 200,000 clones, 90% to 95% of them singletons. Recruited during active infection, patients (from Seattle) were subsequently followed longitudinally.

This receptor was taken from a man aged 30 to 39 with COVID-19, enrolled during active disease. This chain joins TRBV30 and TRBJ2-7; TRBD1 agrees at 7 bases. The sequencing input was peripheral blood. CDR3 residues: CAWNRGSYEQYF. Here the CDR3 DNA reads TGTGCCTGGAACAGGGGATCCTACGAGCAGTACTTC.